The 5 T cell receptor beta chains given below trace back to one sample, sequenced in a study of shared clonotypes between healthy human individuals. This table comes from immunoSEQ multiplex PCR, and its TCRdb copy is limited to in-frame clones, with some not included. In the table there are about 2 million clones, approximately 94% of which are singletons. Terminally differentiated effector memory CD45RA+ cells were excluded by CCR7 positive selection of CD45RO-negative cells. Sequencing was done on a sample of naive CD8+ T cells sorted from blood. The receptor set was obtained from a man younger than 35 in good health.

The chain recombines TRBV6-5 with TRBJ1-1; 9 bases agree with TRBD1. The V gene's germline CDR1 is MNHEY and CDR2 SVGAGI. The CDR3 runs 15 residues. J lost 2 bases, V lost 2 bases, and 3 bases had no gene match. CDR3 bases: TGTGCCAGCAGTTACAGGGGACAGGGAAACACTGAAGCTTTCTTT. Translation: CASSYRGQGNTEAFF.

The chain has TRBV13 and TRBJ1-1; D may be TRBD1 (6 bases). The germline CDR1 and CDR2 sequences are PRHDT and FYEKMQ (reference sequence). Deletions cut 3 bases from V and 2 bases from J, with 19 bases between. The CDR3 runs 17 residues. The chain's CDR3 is CASSFVREGHANTEAFF. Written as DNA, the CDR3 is TGTGCCAGCAGCTTTGTACGAGAGGGACACGCAAACACTGAAGCTTTCTTT. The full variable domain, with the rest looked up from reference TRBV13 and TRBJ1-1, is AAGVIQSPRHLIKEKRETATLKCYPIPRHDTVYWYQQGPGQDPQFLISFYEKMQSDKGSIPDRFSAQQFSDYHSELNMSSLELGDSALYFCASSFVREGHANTEAFFGQGTRLTVV.

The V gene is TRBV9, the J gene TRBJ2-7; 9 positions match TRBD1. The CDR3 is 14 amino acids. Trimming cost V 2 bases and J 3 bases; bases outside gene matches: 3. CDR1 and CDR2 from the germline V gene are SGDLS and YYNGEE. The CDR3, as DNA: TGTGCCAGCAGCGTTCAGACAGGGGGCTACGAGCAGTACTTC. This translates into CASSVQTGGYEQYF.

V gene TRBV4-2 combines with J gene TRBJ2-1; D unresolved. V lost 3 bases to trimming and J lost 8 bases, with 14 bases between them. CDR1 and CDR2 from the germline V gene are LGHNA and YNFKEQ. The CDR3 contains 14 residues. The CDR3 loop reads CASSHLNNVDEQFF. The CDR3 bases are TGTGCCAGCAGCCATCTCAATAATGTGGATGAGCAGTTCTTC.

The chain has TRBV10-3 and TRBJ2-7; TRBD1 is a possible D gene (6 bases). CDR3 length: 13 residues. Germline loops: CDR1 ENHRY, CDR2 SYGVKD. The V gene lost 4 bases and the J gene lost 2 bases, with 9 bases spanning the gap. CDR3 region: CAISGDTTYEQYF. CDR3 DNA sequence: TGTGCCATCAGTGGGGACACTACCTACGAGCAGTACTTC.